The rows below give T cell receptor beta chains drawn from one sample of a study of blood T cell repertoires in COVID-19. Profiled with immunoSEQ multiplex PCR; TCRdb holds only in-frame clones, not every one. This sample has approximately 60,000 clones, with approximately 85% found just once. Sequencing input: peripheral blood. These receptor sequences come from a human donor in a cohort sampled during active COVID-19. Both conserved end residues are part of each CDR3. Fields, in order: D gene, V gene, clone size, J gene, CDR3 DNA, CDR3 protein. A D gene is named only where the DNA matches it firmly. Size values are once, few and many counts, or a class for expanded clones, and some rows have none.

>NA|TRBV9|NA|TRBJ1-2
TGTGCCAGCAGCGCCCGGACAGCCCCTAACTATGGCTACACCTTC
CASSARTAPNYGYTF
>TRBD2|TRBV5-6|NA|TRBJ2-2
TGTGCCAGCAGCAAGTTGACTAGCCAGAACACCGGGGAGCTGTTTTTT
CASSKLTSQNTGELFF
>TRBD1|TRBV14|NA|TRBJ2-7
TGTGCCAGCAGCCACCAGGGGGTAGGCTCCTACGAGCAGTACTTC
CASSHQGVGSYEQYF
>NA|TRBV7-2|few|TRBJ2-5
TGTGCCAGCAGCCCCGGGTACGAGGAGACCCAGTACTTC
CASSPGYEETQYF
>TRBD2|TRBV3-1/TRBV3-2|NA|TRBJ2-1
TGTGCCAGCAGCCAACGGGGGGGTTACAATGAGCAGTTCTTC
CASSQRGGYNEQFF
>NA|TRBV5-6|NA|TRBJ2-5
TGTGCCAGCAGCTTGCGAGAGACCCAGTACTTC
CASSLRETQYF
>NA|TRBV6-5|NA|TRBJ2-7
TGTGCCAGCAGTTACTCGAGGGACAACTACGAGCAGTACTTC
CASSYSRDNYEQYF
>NA|TRBV6-2/TRBV6-3|NA|TRBJ1-6
TGTGCCAGCAGTTATAACAGGGCGGATAATTCACCCCTCCACTTT
CASSYNRADNSPLHF
>NA|TRBV21-1|NA|TRBJ1-1
TGTGCCAGCAGCAGGGGGCCGCGGAAGAACACTGAAGCTTTCTTT
CASSRGPRKNTEAFF
>NA|TRBV9|NA|TRBJ2-3
TGTGCCAGCAGCGCCGCGGCAGATACGCAGTATTTT
CASSAAADTQYF
>NA|TRBV5-1|medium-sized|TRBJ1-2
TGCGCCAGCAGCCTCACTCCCCGCTATGGCTACACCTTC
CASSLTPRYGYTF
>NA|TRBV6-2/TRBV6-3|NA|TRBJ1-3
TGTGCCAGCAGTTACTTGGGCCGCTCTGGAAACACCATATATTTT
CASSYLGRSGNTIYF
>TRBD1|TRBV2|NA|TRBJ2-5
TGTGCCAGCAGTGACCCTTGGGACAGACAGGCGGGAGAGACCCAGTACTTC
CASSDPWDRQAGETQYF
>TRBD2|TRBV5-1|NA|TRBJ2-2
TGCGCCAGCAGCTTGGGTCTAGCGGCGAACACCGGGGAGCTGTTTTTT
CASSLGLAANTGELFF
>TRBD1|TRBV6-6|NA|TRBJ2-5
TGTGCCAGCAGTCAAGCCGGGACAGGGCAAGAGACCCAGTACTTC
CASSQAGTGQETQYF
>NA|TRBV5-4|NA|TRBJ2-6
TGTGCCAGCAGCATTCGCGGACTTAACTCTGGGGCCAACGTCCTGACTTTC
CASSIRGLNSGANVLTF
>TRBD1|TRBV3-1/TRBV3-2|NA|TRBJ1-1
TGTGCCAGCAGCTACGGACAGGGAATGAACACTGAAGCTTTCTTT
CASSYGQGMNTEAFF
>TRBD1|TRBV9|NA|TRBJ2-7
TGTGCCAGCAGCCCCGGACAGGTCCTCTACGAGCAGTACTTC
CASSPGQVLYEQYF
>NA|TRBV29-1|few|TRBJ2-6
TGCAGCGTAATCTCGGGGTCAGGTAGGGCCAACGTCCTGACTTTC
CSVISGSGRANVLTF
>NA|TRBV3-1/TRBV3-2|NA|TRBJ1-1
TGTGCCAGCAGCCAAGGAAAGACAGCGAACACTGAAGCTTTCTTT
CASSQGKTANTEAFF
>NA|TRBV5-1|NA|TRBJ1-1
TGCGCCAGCAGCCAACAGGTAGACACTGAAGCTTTCTTT
CASSQQVDTEAFF
>NA|TRBV11-2|once|TRBJ1-1
TGTGCCAGCAGCTTAGACAGGGGCAGTCTGAACACTGAAGCTTTCTTT
CASSLDRGSLNTEAFF
>TRBD1|TRBV2|NA|TRBJ2-2
TGTGCCAGCAGTGTTAATCGAATGAGGACAGGGCCGAAGACCGGGGAGCTGTTTTTT
CASSVNRMRTGPKTGELFF
>NA|TRBV29-1|few|TRBJ1-1
TGCAGCGTGCTAGATGGCACTGAAGCTTTCTTT
CSVLDGTEAFF
>TRBD1|TRBV5-1|NA|TRBJ2-7
TGCGCCAGCAGCTCCGGGACAGGGGGAAACGAGCAGTACTTC
CASSSGTGGNEQYF
>TRBD2|TRBV10-3|NA|TRBJ2-3
TGTGCCATCAATGGGGGACTAGCCACAGATACGCAGTATTTT
CAINGGLATDTQYF
>NA|TRBV6-6|NA|TRBJ2-1
TGTGCCAGCAGTTACTACCCACAGGGCAATGAGCAGTTCTTC
CASSYYPQGNEQFF
>NA|TRBV5-5|NA|TRBJ1-2
TGTGCCAGCAGCTTCGCCGGGAGCTATGGCTACACCTTC
CASSFAGSYGYTF
>TRBD1|TRBV29-1|NA|TRBJ2-3
TGCAGCGCCCAAGCCGGGACAGCTAGCACAGATACGCAGTATTTT
CSAQAGTASTDTQYF
>TRBD2|TRBV2|NA|TRBJ2-5
TGTGCCAGCAGTCGACTAGCGGGGACGGGGACCCAGTACTTC
CASSRLAGTGTQYF
>TRBD2|TRBV7-9|NA|TRBJ2-3
TGTGCCAGCGACCCCCTGGCTAGCGGGGGGGCATCAGATACGCAGTATTTT
CASDPLASGGASDTQYF
>TRBD1|TRBV11-2|NA|TRBJ2-2
TGTGCCAGCAGCCCCTGGCCGGGACAGAAGAACACCGGGGAGCTGTTTTTT
CASSPWPGQKNTGELFF
>TRBD2|TRBV7-3|NA|TRBJ2-1
TGTGCCAGCAGCCCTCCGGGGGGGCCCAGCTCCTACAATGAGCAGTTCTTC
CASSPPGGPSSYNEQFF
>NA|TRBV9|NA|TRBJ2-3
TGTGCCAGCAGCCCCCGGACTAGCACAGATACGCAGTATTTT
CASSPRTSTDTQYF
>NA|TRBV12-3/TRBV12-4|NA|TRBJ2-1
TGTGCCAGCAGTTTTTCCGACAATGAGCAGTTCTTC
CASSFSDNEQFF
>NA|TRBV21-1|NA|TRBJ1-5
TGTGCCAGCAGCAAAGGCGCCGGAGACAGGGTTAGCAATCAGCCCCAGCATTTT
CASSKGAGDRVSNQPQHF
>TRBD2|TRBV18|few|TRBJ2-1
TGTGCCAGCACCACGACTAGCGGAGAAAAGTTCTTC
CASTTTSGEKFF
>NA|TRBV18|NA|TRBJ1-1
TGTGCCAGCTCACCACTAGTCCGGACCAGGCGTGAGGGCACTGAAGCTTTCTTT
CASSPLVRTRREGTEAFF
>NA|TRBV9|NA|TRBJ2-2
TGTGCCAGCACCCTCGGGGGCACCGGGGAGCTGTTTTTT
CASTLGGTGELFF
>NA|TRBV15|NA|TRBJ2-3
TGTGCCAATTCGCCCAGGGGTCTCACAGATACGCAGTATTTT
CANSPRGLTDTQYF